These T cell receptor beta chains were read from a single sample in a study of T-cell memory formation after mild COVID-19. Using its own MiXCR run on the 5' RACE reads, TCRdb lists one record per CDR3 protein. Counted here are about 340,000 distinct CDR3 sequences, over 10% occurring once; the ten biggest clones make up over 20%. Sequencing was carried out using PBMCs or a T cell subset sorted from them (not recorded which). The receptors here all came from a man younger than 35 who had mild COVID-19 (a few samples of this study predate the infection). Cell type and time point are not known. The CDR3 runs from the conserved cysteine through the conserved F or W. The D gene is left open where the match is weak. Clone sizes are given selectively: once, few, many, or a class where the clone is expanded.

CDR3 DNA: TGTGCCAGCAGAGACTGGGGGACAGGGACAAACTATGGCTACACCTTC; CDR3 protein: CASRDWGTGTNYGYTF; J gene: TRBJ1-2; V gene: TRBV6-5; D gene: TRBD1; CDR3 length: 16; clone size: -
CDR3 DNA: TGTGCCAGCAGTGAGTGGGCAGTAGCTTTCTTT; CDR3 protein: CASSEWAVAFF; J gene: TRBJ1-1; V gene: TRBV25-1; D gene: -; CDR3 length: 11; clone size: few
CDR3 DNA: TGTGCCTGGAGTTGGGGTCTTAGCAATCAGCCCCAGCATTTT; CDR3 protein: CAWSWGLSNQPQHF; J gene: TRBJ1-5; V gene: TRBV30; D gene: -; CDR3 length: 14; clone size: few
CDR3 DNA: TGTGCCAGCAGTGGGACCCCCGAGCGGCAGTTCTTC; CDR3 protein: CASSGTPERQFF; J gene: TRBJ2-1; V gene: TRBV6-2/TRBV6-3; D gene: -; CDR3 length: 12; clone size: few
CDR3 DNA: TGCGCCAGCAGCTTGGAACTAGCGGGCCAAGAGACCCAGTACTTC; CDR3 protein: CASSLELAGQETQYF; J gene: TRBJ2-5; V gene: TRBV5-1; D gene: TRBD2; CDR3 length: 15; clone size: few
CDR3 DNA: TGTGCCAGCAGCCGGACCCTAGCGGGGGGCGCAGATACGCAGTATTTT; CDR3 protein: CASSRTLAGGADTQYF; J gene: TRBJ2-3; V gene: TRBV6-5; D gene: TRBD2; CDR3 length: 16; clone size: few
CDR3 DNA: TGTGCCAGCAGCTTAATTGCCGGGATCGGGCGTGGGGAAAAACTGTTTTTT; CDR3 protein: CASSLIAGIGRGEKLFF; J gene: TRBJ1-4; V gene: TRBV7-6; D gene: -; CDR3 length: 17; clone size: few
CDR3 DNA: TGTGCAAGCAGTTTATATCCCCAACCGGAATTCGAGCAGTACTTC; CDR3 protein: CASSLYPQPEFEQYF; J gene: TRBJ2-7; V gene: TRBV27; D gene: -; CDR3 length: 15; clone size: -
CDR3 DNA: TGCAGTGCTAGAGAAGCGGTGGGACTAGCGTTGGAGACCCAGTACTTC; CDR3 protein: CSAREAVGLALETQYF; J gene: TRBJ2-5; V gene: TRBV20-1; D gene: TRBD2; CDR3 length: 16; clone size: -
CDR3 DNA: TGCGCCAGCAGACCGCAGACAGGGAAGAATAGGAACGAGCAGTACTTC; CDR3 protein: CASRPQTGKNRNEQYF; J gene: TRBJ2-7; V gene: TRBV5-1; D gene: TRBD1; CDR3 length: 16; clone size: -
CDR3 DNA: TGTGCTAGCAGCTTAGGGGGGACCCAGTACTTC; CDR3 protein: CASSLGGTQYF; J gene: TRBJ2-5; V gene: TRBV6-5; D gene: -; CDR3 length: 11; clone size: many
CDR3 DNA: TGTGCCAGCAGCCCAACTAGCGGGGGCTCCTACGAGCAGTACTTC; CDR3 protein: CASSPTSGGSYEQYF; J gene: TRBJ2-7; V gene: TRBV12-3/TRBV12-4; D gene: TRBD2; CDR3 length: 15; clone size: -
CDR3 DNA: TGCGCCAGCGGGGAAGTGGGGGGGGGCAACGAGCAGTTCTTC; CDR3 protein: CASGEVGGGNEQFF; J gene: TRBJ2-1; V gene: TRBV4-1; D gene: -; CDR3 length: 14; clone size: -
CDR3 DNA: TGCGCCAGCAGCTCGACTAGCGGGGGGGCCTACAATGAGCAGTTCTTC; CDR3 protein: CASSSTSGGAYNEQFF; J gene: TRBJ2-1; V gene: TRBV4-3; D gene: TRBD2; CDR3 length: 16; clone size: -
CDR3 DNA: TGTGCCAGCAGTTTTATGCCAGGGGGCTACGAGCAGTACTTC; CDR3 protein: CASSFMPGGYEQYF; J gene: TRBJ2-7; V gene: TRBV12-3/TRBV12-4; D gene: TRBD1; CDR3 length: 14; clone size: few
CDR3 DNA: TGCGCCAGCAGCCAAGCGGGCGCAGGGGCAAATGAGCAGTTCTTC; CDR3 protein: CASSQAGAGANEQFF; J gene: TRBJ2-1; V gene: TRBV4-3; D gene: -; CDR3 length: 15; clone size: few
CDR3 DNA: TGTGCCAGCAGCTTAGATCGGGACAGGGGGCGCGCAGAGACCCAGTACTTC; CDR3 protein: CASSLDRDRGRAETQYF; J gene: TRBJ2-5; V gene: TRBV11-2; D gene: TRBD1; CDR3 length: 17; clone size: many
CDR3 DNA: TGTGCCAGCAGTTATATTCAGGGTCCCACAGATACGCAGTATTTT; CDR3 protein: CASSYIQGPTDTQYF; J gene: TRBJ2-3; V gene: TRBV6-6; D gene: -; CDR3 length: 15; clone size: -
CDR3 DNA: TGTGCCAGCGGGACTTTACAGCCCCAGCATTTT; CDR3 protein: CASGTLQPQHF; J gene: TRBJ1-5; V gene: TRBV2; D gene: -; CDR3 length: 11; clone size: few
CDR3 DNA: TGTGCCAGCAGCGTAGATGGGCGGAGAAACATTCAGTACTTC; CDR3 protein: CASSVDGRRNIQYF; J gene: TRBJ2-4; V gene: TRBV9; D gene: -; CDR3 length: 14; clone size: -
CDR3 DNA: TGCAGCGTTGAGAAGCGGGGGGGCGGTTACGAGCAGTACTTC; CDR3 protein: CSVEKRGGGYEQYF; J gene: TRBJ2-7; V gene: TRBV29-1; D gene: TRBD2; CDR3 length: 14; clone size: few
CDR3 DNA: TGCAGTGCTATTGAGGGAGACACTGAAGCTTTCTTT; CDR3 protein: CSAIEGDTEAFF; J gene: TRBJ1-1; V gene: TRBV20-1; D gene: -; CDR3 length: 12; clone size: few
CDR3 DNA: TGCGCCAGCAGCTTAAGGTTGGGGGGGAAGGATGAGCAGTTCTTC; CDR3 protein: CASSLRLGGKDEQFF; J gene: TRBJ2-1; V gene: TRBV5-1; D gene: TRBD2; CDR3 length: 15; clone size: few
CDR3 DNA: TGCGCCAGCAGCCGCGGGACTAGCGACAACGAGCAGTACTTC; CDR3 protein: CASSRGTSDNEQYF; J gene: TRBJ2-7; V gene: TRBV5-1; D gene: TRBD2; CDR3 length: 14; clone size: few
CDR3 DNA: TGTGCCAGCAGCTTAGAGGGACGAGGTCTCTATGGCTACACCTTC; CDR3 protein: CASSLEGRGLYGYTF; J gene: TRBJ1-2; V gene: TRBV11-2; D gene: -; CDR3 length: 15; clone size: -
CDR3 DNA: TGTGCCAGCAGCCCCGGGCGGGCGTTCACTGAAGCTTTCTTT; CDR3 protein: CASSPGRAFTEAFF; J gene: TRBJ1-1; V gene: TRBV7-2; D gene: -; CDR3 length: 14; clone size: -
CDR3 DNA: TGCAGTGCGCCGGGGACAGGGGCCTATGGCTACACCTTC; CDR3 protein: CSAPGTGAYGYTF; J gene: TRBJ1-2; V gene: TRBV20-1; D gene: TRBD1; CDR3 length: 13; clone size: -
CDR3 DNA: TGTGCCAGCAGCTTAGCGCCCGTCGGTTCACCCCTCCACTTT; CDR3 protein: CASSLAPVGSPLHF; J gene: TRBJ1-6; V gene: TRBV7-9; D gene: -; CDR3 length: 14; clone size: -
CDR3 DNA: TGCGCCAGCAGCCCCCAAGGACAGACTAACTATGGCTACACCTTC; CDR3 protein: CASSPQGQTNYGYTF; J gene: TRBJ1-2; V gene: TRBV4-3; D gene: -; CDR3 length: 15; clone size: few
CDR3 DNA: TGCAGTGCCACACCCTCCGGGACAAGACCCGAAGCTTTCTTT; CDR3 protein: CSATPSGTRPEAFF; J gene: TRBJ1-1; V gene: TRBV20-1; D gene: -; CDR3 length: 14; clone size: -